The 28 T cell receptor beta chains presented below share a single source sample, sequenced in a study of T cell responses to AZD1222 COVID-19 vaccine. Profiled with immunoSEQ multiplex PCR; TCRdb holds only in-frame clones, not every one. The repertoire holds some 61,000 clones, with approximately 84% as singletons. Source: peripheral blood, taken on day 0 of AZD1222 vaccination. All receptors come from an adult in good health.

This chain links TRBV7-2 with TRBJ2-6; TRBD1 matches 9 bases. Germline V gene lookup returns CDR1 SGHTA and CDR2 FQGNSA. V dropped 1 base and J dropped 0; count of bases not matched to a gene: 4. The CDR3 is made up of 18 amino acids. This CDR3 is CASSLDTGGLSGANVLTF. CDR3 DNA: TGTGCCAGCAGCTTAGATACAGGGGGCCTCTCTGGGGCCAACGTCCTGACTTTC.

The chain has TRBV29-1 and TRBJ2-2; possible D gene TRBD2, 7 bases. Germline V gene sequence: CDR1 SQVTM, CDR2 ANQGSEA. This CDR3 has 14 residues. V dropped 7 bases and J dropped 2 bases, with 14 bases sitting between them. CDR3 bases: TGCAGCGCGGGGGGCAGAGCAAACACCGGGGAGCTGTTTTTT. Translation: CSAGGRANTGELFF.

The chain is built from TRBV11-2 and TRBJ2-7, with D tentatively TRBD2 (5 bases). Trimming stripped 2 bases from V and 11 bases from J, with 22 bases between. In germline, CDR1 is SGHAT, CDR2 FQNNGV. The CDR3 is 15 amino acids. DNA of the CDR3: TGTGCCAGCAGCTTAAATCCGGACGGACTTTCTAAGGAGTACTTC. This sequence encodes CASSLNPDGLSKEYF. Based on the CDR3 plus reference TRBV11-2 and TRBJ2-7, the full variable domain is EAGVAQSPRYKIIEKRQSVAFWCNPISGHATLYWYQQILGQGPKLLIQFQNNGVVDDSQLPKDRFSAERLKGVDSTLKIQPAKLEDSAVYLCASSLNPDGLSKEYFGPGTRLTVT.

The gene calls are TRBV3-1 (or the pseudogene TRBV3-2) and TRBJ1-1, with 7 bases lining up with TRBD1. Losses at the gene ends were 1 base for V and 10 bases for J; bases not matched to a gene: 9. Germline loops: CDR1 LGHDT, CDR2 YNNKEL (reference sequence). This CDR3 spans 14 amino acids. CDR3 nucleotides: TGTGCCAGCAGCCAAGTGGGGAATTCAGGGGGAGCTTTCTTT. As protein: CASSQVGNSGGAFF.

This CDR3 is CASSETGAFGEQYF. The CDR3 bases are TGTGCCAGCAGTGAGACAGGGGCATTTGGCGAGCAGTACTTC. The chain is built from TRBV6-1 and TRBJ2-7, with 8 bases aligning to TRBD1. The V gene's germline CDR1 is MNHNS and CDR2 SASEGT. This CDR3 spans 14 amino acids. V lost 3 bases to trimming and J lost 6 bases; unmatched junction nucleotides: 7.

The chain has TRBV9 and TRBJ2-5, with D tentatively TRBD2 (6 bases). There are 14 residues in the CDR3. Germline CDR1 reads SGDLS; CDR2 reads YYNGEE. The ends were cut back, 7 bases at V and 2 bases at J, with 15 bases in the middle. The CDR3 region is CASGPGLPQETQYF. For the CDR3, the DNA is TGTGCCAGCGGCCCGGGACTCCCACAAGAGACCCAGTACTTC.

V usage is TRBV5-1 and J usage is TRBJ1-3; D ambiguous. This CDR3 is built from 14 residues. Trimming left V 4 bases short and J 0 bases short, with 8 bases between. Germline V gene data show CDR1 as SGHRS and CDR2 as YFSETQ. The CDR3 sequence is CASSTASSGNTIYF. CDR3 nucleotide sequence: TGCGCCAGCAGCACAGCATCCTCTGGAAACACCATATATTTT.

J is TRBJ2-3 and V is TRBV6-2 or TRBV6-3; D call uncertain. The ends were cut back, 0 bases at V and 2 bases at J, with 3 bases in the middle. The length of the CDR3 is 13 residues. Per the germline V gene, CDR1 is MNHEY and CDR2 is SVGEGT. CDR3 residues: CASSYSDTDTQYF. Written as DNA, the CDR3 is TGTGCCAGCAGTTACTCGGACACAGATACGCAGTATTTT.

The chain uses TRBV6-5 and TRBJ2-2; 7 positions match TRBD1. CDR1 is MNHEY and CDR2 is SVGAGI in the germline V gene. The CDR3 contains 16 residues. After removal of 0 bases from V and 5 bases from J, the junction contained 6 bases not matched to a gene. Written as DNA, the CDR3 is TGTGCCAGCAGTTACTCGACAGGGTTCAATACCGGGGAGCTGTTTTTT. Protein product: CASSYSTGFNTGELFF.

J is TRBJ1-1 and V is TRBV6-5; 7 bases are shared with TRBD1. The CDR3 totals 11 residues. Germline V gives CDR1 MNHEY, CDR2 SVGAGI. The V segment lost 7 bases and the J segment 11 bases; nucleotides outside the gene matches: 7. This CDR3 reads CASTPGRGAFF. The DNA of the CDR3 is TGTGCCAGCACTCCCGGCAGGGGGGCTTTCTTT.

The rearrangement joins TRBV24-1 to TRBJ1-1; D is uncertain. The CDR3 loop spans 16 amino acids. Germline V gene sequence: CDR1 KGHDR, CDR2 SFDVKD. V was shortened by 5 bases and J by 1 base, with 16 bases between the two germline ends. The CDR3 loop is CATSAEGWERNTEAFF. CDR3 bases: TGTGCCACCAGTGCTGAGGGTTGGGAGAGGAACACTGAAGCTTTCTTT.

The rearrangement uses TRBV11-2 and TRBJ1-1, with D tentatively TRBD1 (5 bases). Per the germline V gene, CDR1 is SGHAT and CDR2 is FQNNGV. The CDR3 covers 14 residues. Trimming stripped 3 bases from V and 1 base from J, with 9 bases between. CDR3 sequence: CASSFQDKNTEAFF. The CDR3 region has the DNA TGTGCCAGCAGCTTTCAGGACAAGAACACTGAAGCTTTCTTT.

The chain recombines TRBV23-1 with TRBJ1-4; possibly TRBD1 for D (5 bases). TRBV23-1 qualifies as an ORF whose function is uncertain. This CDR3 is 17 amino acids long. Deletions cut 0 bases from V and 3 bases from J, with 14 bases between. The CDR3 reads CASSQSGTPSANEKLFF. DNA of the CDR3: TGCGCCAGCAGTCAATCTGGGACCCCGTCGGCTAATGAAAAACTGTTTTTT.

The CDR3, as DNA: TGCGCCAGCACCTACAGGGGTGGTCAGCCCCAGCATTTT. Its translation: CASTYRGGQPQHF. This chain joins TRBV10-1 and TRBJ1-5; 7 positions agree with TRBD1. The V and J ends lost 7 bases and 6 bases, in that order; junction bases with no gene match: 6. The length of the CDR3 is 13 residues. CDR1 and CDR2 from the germline V gene are WNHNN and SYGVQD (reference sequence).

The chain carries TRBV4-3 and TRBJ2-7; D may be TRBD1 (6 bases). With 4 bases removed from V and 2 bases from J, the gap between germline ends came to 12 bases. Germline CDR1 LGHNA, CDR2 YSLEER. The CDR3 spans 14 residues. The chain's CDR3 is CASSPGAGTYEQYF. The CDR3 DNA reads as TGCGCCAGCAGCCCAGGGGCAGGGACCTACGAGCAGTACTTC.

The V gene is TRBV19, the J gene TRBJ1-1; 7 bases line up with TRBD1. V dropped 7 bases and J dropped 0; count of bases not matched to a gene: 8. CDR1 is LNHDA and CDR2 is SQIVND in the germline V gene (reference sequence). CDR3 length equals 15 residues. Here the CDR3 DNA reads TGTGCCAGTAAGGGGGCAGACTCCATGAACACTGAAGCTTTCTTT. It yields the protein CASKGADSMNTEAFF.

The rearrangement uses TRBV4-2 and TRBJ2-3; the D gene is possibly TRBD2 (5 bases). Germline V gives CDR1 LGHNA, CDR2 YNFKEQ. With 4 bases removed from V and 1 base from J, the gap between germline ends came to 15 bases. CDR3 length equals 16 residues. CDR3 in amino acids: CASSRSGVGGTDTQYF. The CDR3 DNA is TGTGCCAGCAGCCGTTCCGGGGTAGGCGGCACAGATACGCAGTATTTT.

DNA for the CDR3: TGTGCCAGCAGTTTTGGACCCATGAACACTGAAGCTTTCTTT. Protein: CASSFGPMNTEAFF. The chain recombines TRBV27 with TRBJ1-1; D remains unclear. The germline V gene encodes CDR1 MNHEY and CDR2 SMNVEV (reference sequence). The V end lost 3 bases, the J end lost 0 bases, and 8 bases lay between the germline ends. The CDR3 spans 14 residues.

This chain links TRBV9 with TRBJ2-7, with TRBD2 matching over 9 bases. V shed 1 base and J 13 bases; nucleotides not matched to a gene: 12. The CDR3 length is 14 residues. CDR1 and CDR2 (germline): SGDLS, YYNGEE. CDR3 nucleotide sequence: TGTGCCAGCAGCGTAACTGACGGGACTAGCCGATTATACTTC. Residues: CASSVTDGTSRLYF.

V usage is TRBV28 and J usage is TRBJ1-2, with 9 nucleotides matching TRBD1. Trimming removed 5 bases from V and 8 bases from J; junction bases left unmatched: 6. The CDR3 length is 13 residues. Germline V gene lookup returns CDR1 MDHEN and CDR2 SYDVKM. CDR3 residues: CASSPSTGGGYTF. The CDR3 DNA reads TGTGCCAGCAGTCCTTCGACAGGGGGGGGCTACACCTTC.

The V gene is TRBV5-1, the J gene TRBJ2-4, with D hard to call. Germline V gene sequence: CDR1 SGHRS, CDR2 YFSETQ. Trimming cost V 0 bases and J 1 base, with 14 bases left between them. This CDR3 has 17 residues. The DNA of the CDR3 is TGCGCCAGCAGCTTGGTCGGCTCCCTAGTGGCCAAAAACATTCAGTACTTC. Translated, it gives CASSLVGSLVAKNIQYF.

This clone is medium-sized within its sample. The chain is built from TRBV30 and TRBJ2-3, with a weak D call TRBD1 (6 bases). The germline V gene encodes CDR1 GTSNPN and CDR2 SVGIG (reference sequence). Trimming took 1 base from V and 0 from J, leaving 14 bases between them. The CDR3 loop spans 16 amino acids. This CDR3 is CAWSAGTSTSTDTQYF. CDR3 sequence (DNA): TGTGCCTGGAGTGCCGGGACATCAACTAGCACAGATACGCAGTATTTT. The variable domain in full, completed from reference TRBV30 and TRBJ2-3, reads SQTIHQWPATLVQPVGSPLSLECTVEGTSNPNLYWYRQAAGRGLQLLFYSVGIGQISSEVPQNLSASRPQDRQFILSSKKLLLSDSGFYLCAWSAGTSTSTDTQYFGPGTRLTVL.

The chain joins TRBV9 to TRBJ2-1, with 7 bases identical to TRBD2. V lost 0 bases, J lost 1 base, and 1 base stayed unmatched. This CDR3 region has 15 residues. Germline CDR1 reads SGDLS; CDR2 reads YYNGEE. CDR3: CASSVDGRSYNEQFF. The CDR3 DNA reads as TGTGCCAGCAGCGTAGACGGGAGGTCCTACAATGAGCAGTTCTTC.

The gene calls are TRBV5-1 and TRBJ2-5, with a tentative D call TRBD1 (5 bases). The CDR3 is 14 residues long. V was clipped by 0 bases and J by 5 bases, with 11 bases between them. CDR1 and CDR2 from the germline V gene are SGHRS and YFSETQ. The CDR3 DNA reads as TGCGCCAGCAGCTTGGAGGGGATAGGTGAGACCCAGTACTTC. This translates into CASSLEGIGETQYF.

The chain combines TRBV6-5 with TRBJ1-2; TRBD1 might be the D (6 bases). The germline V and J ends were trimmed by 6 bases and 8 bases, with 19 bases remaining between them. Germline V CDR1 and CDR2: MNHEY, SVGAGI. This CDR3 spans 14 amino acids. In nucleotides, the CDR3 is TGTGCCAGCAGGTTGTTGGGGGCGCCGAAAGGCTACACCTTC. Its protein is CASRLLGAPKGYTF.

The chain has TRBV5-1 and TRBJ1-1; D ambiguous. V lost 3 bases, J lost 11 bases, and 11 bases lay in between. This CDR3 has 11 amino acids. CDR1 and CDR2 (germline): SGHRS, YFSETQ. In DNA, the CDR3 is TGCGCCAGCAGCTCCACCGCGGGGGCTTTCTTT. This codes for CASSSTAGAFF.

The gene calls are TRBV30 and TRBJ2-3, with 9 bases fitting TRBD2. J was trimmed by 2 bases and V by 1 base; bases with no gene match: 1. CDR1 is GTSNPN and CDR2 is SVGIG in the germline V gene (reference sequence). CDR3 size: 14 residues. The CDR3 spells CAWSEGLATDTQYF. DNA for the CDR3: TGTGCCTGGAGTGAGGGACTAGCCACAGATACGCAGTATTTT.

J is TRBJ2-7 and V is TRBV6-2 or TRBV6-3; 9 nucleotides agree with TRBD2. The CDR3 covers 14 residues. CDR1 and CDR2 (germline): MNHEY, SVGEGT. V lost 5 bases and J lost 6; bases outside the gene matches: 8. As DNA, the CDR3 is TGTGCCAGCAGTGGGGGCGGGGGGGCCTCCGAGCAGTACTTC. As protein: CASSGGGGASEQYF.